These 11 T cell receptor beta chains originate from one sample sequenced in a study of blood T cell repertoires in COVID-19. Clones were read by immunoSEQ multiplex PCR, and TCRdb kept only the in-frame ones, dropping some. The table lists fewer than 150,000 clones, over 70% of them singletons, with roughly 3.9% in the top ten. The sequencing sample was made of PBMCs or T cells enriched from blood (not recorded which). The receptor source for this set is a man aged 45-65 years in a cohort exposed to, infected with or recovered from COVID-19 (not recorded which).

The chain links TRBV11-2 to TRBJ2-5, with 9 bases that match TRBD2. This CDR3 spans 16 amino acids. V shed 0 bases, J shed 8 bases, and the junction held 10 bases outside the gene matches. Germline assignment: CDR1 SGHAT and CDR2 FQNNGV. The chain's CDR3 is CASSLEGLAGPATQYF. In DNA, the CDR3 is TGTGCCAGCAGCTTAGAAGGCCTAGCGGGACCGGCAACCCAGTACTTC.

This chain uses TRBV6-5 with TRBJ1-1, with a weak D call TRBD1 (5 bases). Germline CDR1 is MNHEY and CDR2 is SVGAGI. The CDR3 spans 13 residues. V lost 6 bases to trimming and J lost 4 bases, with 12 bases between them. The CDR3 sequence is CASRLSGFTEAFF. CDR3 sequence (DNA): TGTGCCAGCAGATTATCAGGGTTCACTGAAGCTTTCTTT.

The chain links TRBV27 to TRBJ2-7; 8 nucleotides align to TRBD2. Germline V CDR1 and CDR2: MNHEY, SMNVEV (reference sequence). V gave up 6 bases and J gave up 5 bases; unmatched junction bases: 12. This CDR3 comprises 15 residues. The DNA for the CDR3 is TGTGCCAGCAGACCCACACCGGGAGGGCCCAACGAGCAGTACTTC. Its protein is CASRPTPGGPNEQYF.

The chain links TRBV27 to TRBJ1-2; D gene unclear. Trimming shortened V by 5 bases and J by 8 bases, and 15 bases separated the two germline ends. This CDR3 contains 13 residues. Germline CDR1 MNHEY, CDR2 SMNVEV (reference sequence). Here the CDR3 reads CASSAAGIRGYTF. CDR3 nucleotides: TGTGCCAGCAGTGCCGCCGGGATTAGGGGCTACACCTTC.

The CDR3 nucleotides read TGTGCCAGCAGCCAAGAACTAGCGGGGACCGGGGAGCTGTTTTTT. Protein: CASSQELAGTGELFF. The V call is TRBV14, the J call TRBJ2-2; 10 bases match TRBD2. CDR3 length equals 15 residues. The germline V gene has CDR1 SGHDN and CDR2 FVKESK. Trimming at V came to 0 bases and at J to 5 bases, leaving 0 bases not matched to a gene.

The chain joins TRBV7-8 to TRBJ1-2; D is unresolved. Trimming took 6 bases from V and 12 from J, leaving 20 bases between them. Per the germline V gene, CDR1 is SGHVS and CDR2 is FQNEAQ. The CDR3 has 13 residues. CDR3 sequence: CASSPQVGEENTF. CDR3 DNA sequence: TGTGCCAGCAGTCCTCAAGTCGGGGAAGAAAACACCTTC.

This clone has only one observation. The chain recombines TRBV19 with TRBJ2-1; TRBD2 matches 7 bases. The CDR3 consists of 14 residues. V gave up 6 bases and J gave up 0 bases; unmatched junction bases: 2. Germline V gene lookup returns CDR1 LNHDA and CDR2 SQIVND (reference sequence). Here the CDR3 reads CASRRGSSYNEQFF. In nucleotides, the CDR3 is TGTGCCAGTAGGCGGGGGAGCTCCTACAATGAGCAGTTCTTC.

This chain links TRBV10-2 with TRBJ1-5, with no clear D. Between the trimmed V and J ends, which lost 6 bases and 4 bases, there was a span of 7 bases. The length of the CDR3 is 12 residues. Germline-derived CDR1 and CDR2 are WSHSY and SAAADI. DNA of the CDR3: TGCGCCAGCAGAACTCTAAATCAGCCCCAGCATTTT. It codes for CASRTLNQPQHF.

This clone was counted a single time. The chain couples TRBV27 to TRBJ2-7; the D is unclear. Germline CDR1 and CDR2: MNHEY and SMNVEV (reference sequence). The germline V and J ends were trimmed by 2 bases and 0 bases, with 11 bases remaining between them. This CDR3 has 15 residues. The CDR3 region has the DNA TGTGCCAGCAGTTTAGGCGGATCAGTCTCCTACGAGCAGTACTTC. Translated, it gives CASSLGGSVSYEQYF.

The chain carries TRBV19 and TRBJ1-3; 9 bases agree with TRBD1. The J segment lost 0 bases and the V segment lost 5 bases, leaving 2 bases of the junction unmatched. There are 15 residues in the CDR3. Germline assignment: CDR1 LNHDA and CDR2 SQIVND (reference sequence). As DNA, the CDR3 is TGTGCCAGTAGTGACAGGGGGATCTCTGGAAACACCATATATTTT. Encoded protein: CASSDRGISGNTIYF.

Remarks on this clone: The conserved phenylalanine or tryptophan normally closing the CDR3 is absent here, so this likely arose from a read error. No DNA is shown, since the ends of the CDR3 on it are uncertain; the CDR3 is the one TCRdb lists. The J gene is TRBJ1-2, the V gene TRBV7-9; TRBD1 was called by the table and not checked on the DNA. Ends included, the CDR3 has 12 residues. Germline values: CDR1 SEHNR, CDR2 FQNEAQ (reference sequence). The CDR3 reads CASSSTQGREVI.